This TCR beta chain stems from a study of CD8+CD57+ T cells in acquired aplastic anemia. Background on the study: The mean DNA yield obtained from sorted CD4+ and CD8+ cells came to 3.2 ug. Average CD4+ read depth in healthy donors was 11 million or so reads.

Points on this clonotype: Its antigen is still unknown.

General study findings and limits: Patients versus controls showed no significant CD8+ Simpson's diversity difference. It was found that twenty-nine CD8+ CDR3 sequences were shared between patients and controls.

The CDR3 contains 14 residues. J was trimmed by 0 bases and V by 6 bases; bases with no gene match: 5. Looked up from germline, CDR1 is DFQATT and CDR2 is SNEGSKA (reference sequence). Template material for TCR beta VDJ and CDR3 profiling consisted of genomic DNA. TCRdb processed the reads anew with MiXCR; each CDR3 protein has one entry. The table lists about 190,000 distinct CDR3 sequences, roughly half of them singletons. V and J are TRBV20-1 and TRBJ1-1; 9 positions match TRBD1. The receptor was isolated from a human donor in good health, serving as a control. The source material was sorted CD4+, CD8+, or CD8+CD57+ T cells (not recorded which) from PBMCs. CDR3 DNA sequence: TGCAGTGCCTTGACAGGGGGTTTGAACACTGAAGCTTTCTTT. Its translation: CSALTGGLNTEAFF.